The 15 T cell receptor beta chains listed next were all sequenced from one sample in a study of CD8+CD57+ T cells in acquired aplastic anemia. Profiling that covered TCR beta VDJ and CDR3 relied on genomic DNA as its template. TCRdb analysed the reads with MiXCR anew, one entry per CDR3 protein. Of about 180,000 distinct CDR3 sequences in the sample, approximately 46% were seen once. The material sequenced was sorted CD4+, CD8+, or CD8+CD57+ T cells (not recorded which) from PBMCs. The receptors originated from a human donor in good health.

This chain links TRBV2 with TRBJ1-1; 7 bases agree with TRBD1. V shed 8 bases, J shed 6 bases, and the junction held 9 bases outside the gene matches. Germline V gene lookup returns CDR1 SNHLY and CDR2 FYNNEI. CDR3 length equals 13 residues. The CDR3 sequence: CASLGQPWPEAFF. The CDR3 region has the DNA TGTGCCAGCCTGGGACAGCCGTGGCCTGAAGCTTTCTTT.

This clonotype was counted many times. This chain connects TRBV7-2 to TRBJ2-2; TRBD2 might be the D (5 bases). This CDR3 spans 14 amino acids. CDR1 is SGHTA, CDR2 FQGNSA, per germline. Between the trimmed V and J ends, which lost 2 bases and 6 bases, there was a span of 10 bases. The CDR3 region has the DNA TGTGCCAGCAGCTTAATGGGGAGTTCCGGGGAGCTGTTTTTT. Translated, it gives CASSLMGSSGELFF.

The CDR3: CASRGQGYEQYF. CDR3 sequence (DNA): TGTGCCAGCAGGGGACAGGGCTACGAGCAGTACTTC. V usage is TRBV2 and J usage is TRBJ2-7, with 9 bases identical to TRBD1. The CDR3 is made up of 12 amino acids. V gave up 6 bases and J gave up 3 bases; unmatched junction bases: 0. The V gene's germline CDR1 is SNHLY and CDR2 FYNNEI.

The chain is built from TRBV5-1 and TRBJ2-3; D is possibly TRBD1 (6 bases). CDR1 is SGHRS and CDR2 is YFSETQ in the germline V gene. CDR3 length: 14 amino acids. Trimming cost V 3 bases and J 1 base, with 9 bases left between them. The CDR3 coding sequence is TGCGCCAGCAGCTGGACAGCCGGCACAGATACGCAGTATTTT. Encoded protein: CASSWTAGTDTQYF.

The sample holds a few counts of this clonotype. The V gene is TRBV7-2, the J gene TRBJ1-6; D is undetermined. The CDR3 runs 14 residues. The V end was cut by 6 bases, the J end by 0 bases, with 6 bases between. Germline values: CDR1 SGHTA, CDR2 FQGNSA. This chain's CDR3 is CASRPSSYNSPLHF. The CDR3 DNA follows: TGTGCCAGCAGGCCGAGCTCCTATAATTCACCCCTCCACTTT.

This clonotype has more than one count but fewer than ten. V and J are TRBV18 and TRBJ2-5; 7 bases map to TRBD1. This CDR3 comprises 14 residues. Per germline, CDR1 KGHSH and CDR2 LQKENI. The J segment lost 1 base and the V segment lost 6 bases, leaving 5 bases of the junction unmatched. CDR3 sequence reads: CASSYDRAQETQYF. DNA for the CDR3: TGTGCCAGCTCGTATGACAGGGCCCAAGAGACCCAGTACTTC.

This chain connects TRBV6-4 to TRBJ1-5, with D possibly matching TRBD1 (6 bases). V lost 4 bases to trimming and J lost 6 bases, with 10 bases between them. CDR1 is MRHNA and CDR2 is SNTAGT in the germline V gene. CDR3 length: 13 residues. CDR3 region: CASSGGASQPQHF. The CDR3 coding sequence is TGTGCCAGCAGTGGGGGGGCAAGTCAGCCCCAGCATTTT.

This clonotype was detected ten times or more. This chain connects TRBV20-1 to TRBJ2-3; 7 bases match TRBD2. Germline V lookup: CDR1 DFQATT, CDR2 SNEGSKA (reference sequence). With 3 bases clipped from V and 0 bases from J, the junction kept 0 bases outside the gene matches. The CDR3 has 13 residues. CDR3 region: CSASSGSTDTQYF. The CDR3 DNA follows: TGCAGTGCTAGTAGCGGGAGCACAGATACGCAGTATTTT.

V and J are TRBV20-1 and TRBJ2-3, with D perhaps TRBD2 (6 bases). The CDR3 contains 15 residues. The germline CDR1 and CDR2 sequences are DFQATT and SNEGSKA (reference sequence). Deletions cut 5 bases from V and 4 bases from J, with 19 bases between. The CDR3 loop reads CSAVEVRGNSDTQYF. The CDR3, as DNA: TGCAGTGCTGTTGAGGTGCGGGGTAACTCAGATACGCAGTATTTT.

Many counts were recorded for this clonotype. The chain employs TRBV6-5 and TRBJ2-7; D not certain. The CDR3 has 15 residues. The V end was cut by 2 bases, the J end by 0 bases, with 11 bases between. Germline V CDR1 and CDR2: MNHEY, SVGAGI. The CDR3 region has the DNA TGTGCCAGCAGTTACGGCGCCGCCAACTCCTACGAGCAGTACTTC. Its protein product is CASSYGAANSYEQYF.

The chain combines TRBV7-2 with TRBJ2-5, with D uncertain. The V and J ends lost 5 bases and 5 bases respectively, with 18 bases between them. The germline V gene encodes CDR1 SGHTA and CDR2 FQGNSA. This CDR3 comprises 15 residues. CDR3: CASSDLGARRETQYF. The DNA for the CDR3 is TGTGCCAGCAGCGACCTAGGAGCGCGCCGGGAGACCCAGTACTTC.

This clonotype was seen at least ten times. V and J are TRBV5-4 and TRBJ2-5; weak D call: TRBD1 (6 bases). V was pared by 3 bases and J by 5 bases, with 11 bases between. CDR3 length: 13 amino acids. Per the germline V gene, CDR1 is SGHNT and CDR2 is YYREEE (reference sequence). The CDR3 here is CASSSQGSETQYF. DNA of the CDR3: TGTGCCAGCAGCTCACAGGGCTCGGAGACCCAGTACTTC.

CDR3 bases: TGTGCCACCAGTGATGCCGGCGCCCAGGCGCAGTATTTT. Its translation is CATSDAGAQAQYF. This chain links TRBV24-1 with TRBJ2-3, with unresolved D. CDR1 is KGHDR and CDR2 is SFDVKD in the germline V gene. Deletions cut 3 bases from V and 10 bases from J, with 13 bases between. The CDR3 runs 13 residues.

This clonotype was counted many times. The chain uses TRBV7-2 and TRBJ2-1; 9 nucleotides match TRBD2. Per the germline V gene, CDR1 is SGHTA and CDR2 is FQGNSA. This CDR3 is 16 amino acids long. The ends lost 4 bases at V and 9 bases at J; junction bases unmatched: 13. The chain's CDR3 is CASSSGRGAGGGEQFF. As DNA, the CDR3 is TGTGCCAGCAGCTCCGGACGGGGAGCGGGGGGAGGTGAGCAGTTCTTC. Full variable domain (rest looked up from reference TRBV7-2 and TRBJ2-1): GAGVSQSPSNKVTEKGKDVELRCDPISGHTALYWYRQSLGQGLEFLIYFQGNSAPDKSGLPSDRFSAERTGGSVSTLTIQRTQQEDSAVYLCASSSGRGAGGGEQFFGPGTRLTVL.

This clonotype has at least ten counts. The chain joins TRBV12-3 or TRBV12-4 to TRBJ1-1, with D uncertain. The length of the CDR3 is 12 residues. The V and J ends lost 4 bases and 5 bases respectively, with 8 bases between them. The CDR3 sequence: CASSSAVTEAFF. DNA for the CDR3: TGTGCCAGCAGTTCAGCCGTTACTGAAGCTTTCTTT.